This TCR beta chain was obtained from a study of cytomegalovirus exposure and HLA in healthy donors. 60 Vbeta and 13 Jbeta primers were used in PCR. Assay used: immunoSEQ multiplex PCR; TCRdb lists only in-frame clones, some missing. The sample consists of over 250,000 clones, more than 55% of them appearing once. The CDR3 consists of 15 residues. The junction had 6 bases not matched to a gene; V was cut back by 6 bases and J by 0 bases. Germline assignment: CDR1 MNHEY and CDR2 SVGAGI. This clone was found once. Antigen: not known. Study-level findings and limits: Sequencing artifact likely explains a cluster of highly shared sequence variants. A later analysis showed that HLA-associated TCR beta chains had undergone more clonal expansion than equally common others.

The sequence was collected from a female donor in good health and CMV-seronegative. Sample: PBMCs. V and J are TRBV6-5 and TRBJ2-7; 9 nucleotides match TRBD2. In nucleotides, the CDR3 is TGTGCCAGCAGCATTGGACTAGCGAACTCCTACGAGCAGTACTTC. It specifies CASSIGLANSYEQYF.